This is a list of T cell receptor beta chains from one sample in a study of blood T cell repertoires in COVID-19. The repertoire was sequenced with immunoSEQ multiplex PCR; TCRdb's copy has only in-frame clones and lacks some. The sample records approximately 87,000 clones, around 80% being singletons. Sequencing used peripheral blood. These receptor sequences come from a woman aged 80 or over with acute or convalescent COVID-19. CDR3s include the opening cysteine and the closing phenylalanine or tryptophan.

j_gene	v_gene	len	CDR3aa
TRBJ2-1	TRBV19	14	CASSIGTSPQEQFF
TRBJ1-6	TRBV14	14	CASSQDLAERALHF
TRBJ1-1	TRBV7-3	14	CASSLTAGTTEAFF
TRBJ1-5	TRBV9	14	CASSVGGGEQPQHF
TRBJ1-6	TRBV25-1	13	CASRGTGRAPLHF
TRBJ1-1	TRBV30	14	CAWSVKASSTEAFF
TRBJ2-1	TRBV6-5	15	CASRPAGGTYNEQFF
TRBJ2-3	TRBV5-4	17	CASSLGVSGGTADTQYF
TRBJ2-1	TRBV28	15	CASSRLAGGLREQFF
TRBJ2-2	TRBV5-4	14	CASSLGLSSGELFF
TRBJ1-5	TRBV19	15	CASSRGQVSNQPQHF
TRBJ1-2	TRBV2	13	CASSAGQGYGYTF
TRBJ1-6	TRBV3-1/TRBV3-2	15	CASSQDQGVRSPLHF
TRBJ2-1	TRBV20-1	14	CSASGAGRYNEQFF
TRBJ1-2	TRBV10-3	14	CAISAGNLNYGYTF
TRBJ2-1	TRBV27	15	CASSSLLAGVDEQFF
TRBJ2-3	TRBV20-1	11	CSAPFTDTQYF
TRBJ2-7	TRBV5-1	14	CASSLGGGSYEQYF
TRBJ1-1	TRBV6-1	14	CASSERQGNTEAFF
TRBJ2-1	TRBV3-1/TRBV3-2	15	CASSKDRGDYNEQFF
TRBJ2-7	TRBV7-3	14	CASSLGAAIDEQYF
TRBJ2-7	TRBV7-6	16	CASSLVGTGGEDEQYF
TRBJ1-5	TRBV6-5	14	CASRPTGSNQPQHF
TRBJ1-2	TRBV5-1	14	CASSLQGTNYGYTF
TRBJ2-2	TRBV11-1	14	CASRGGRDTGELFF
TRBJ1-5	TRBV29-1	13	CSVEGDSNQPQHF
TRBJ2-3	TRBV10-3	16	CAISESQQGGRDTQYF
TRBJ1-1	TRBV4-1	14	CASSWGQSHTEAFF
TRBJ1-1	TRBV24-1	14	CATSPGGRNTEAFF
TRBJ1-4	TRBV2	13	CASSEGEGEKLFF
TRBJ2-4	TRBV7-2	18	CASSSLSTGNLAKNIQYF
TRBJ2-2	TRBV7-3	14	CASTLAGGPGELFF
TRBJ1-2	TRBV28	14	CASSPETGIYGYTF
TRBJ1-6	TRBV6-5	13	CASSYSSGQGLHF
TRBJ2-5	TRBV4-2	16	CASSQYLPGGKETQYF
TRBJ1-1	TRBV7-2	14	CASSPLGGNTEAFF
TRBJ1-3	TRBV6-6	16	CASSPTPTGAGNTIYF
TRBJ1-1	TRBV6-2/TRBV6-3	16	CASSYTMQRGFTEAFF
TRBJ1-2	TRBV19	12	CASSKVGYGYTF
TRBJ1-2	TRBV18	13	CASSPRSTDGYTF
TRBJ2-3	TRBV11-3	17	CASSSRGLAGGKDTQYF
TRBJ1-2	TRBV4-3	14	CASSQESGGVGYTF
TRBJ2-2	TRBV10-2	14	CASSEEGAIGELFF
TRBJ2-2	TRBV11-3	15	CASSRGQGKTGELFF
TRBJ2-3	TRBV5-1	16	CASSWGDRAGPDTQYF
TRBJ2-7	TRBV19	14	CASSISSGHYEQYF
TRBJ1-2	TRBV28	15	CASVKGQGTNYGYTF
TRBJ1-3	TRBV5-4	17	CASSGPRERTSGNTIYF
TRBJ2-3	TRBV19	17	CASSIGLGGGRPDTQYF
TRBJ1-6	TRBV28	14	CASSLLGVASPLHF
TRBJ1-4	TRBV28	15	CASSTPAGLDEKLFF
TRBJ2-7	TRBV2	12	CAARGAPYEQYF
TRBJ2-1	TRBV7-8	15	CASSFTGDLQNEQFF